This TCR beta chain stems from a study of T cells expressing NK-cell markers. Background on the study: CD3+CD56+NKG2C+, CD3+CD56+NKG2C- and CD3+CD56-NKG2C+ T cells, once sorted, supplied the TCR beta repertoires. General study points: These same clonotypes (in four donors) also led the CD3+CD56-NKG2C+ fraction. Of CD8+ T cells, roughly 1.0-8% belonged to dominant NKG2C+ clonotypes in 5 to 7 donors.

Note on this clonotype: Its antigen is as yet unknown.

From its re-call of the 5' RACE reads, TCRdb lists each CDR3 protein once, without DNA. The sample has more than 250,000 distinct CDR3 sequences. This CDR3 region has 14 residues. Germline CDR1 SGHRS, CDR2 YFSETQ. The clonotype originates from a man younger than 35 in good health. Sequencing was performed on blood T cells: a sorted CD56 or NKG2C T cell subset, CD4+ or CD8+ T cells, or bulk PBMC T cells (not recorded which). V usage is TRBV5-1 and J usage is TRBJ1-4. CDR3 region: CASSLVAGNEKLFF. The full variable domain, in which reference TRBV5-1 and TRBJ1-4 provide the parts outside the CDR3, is KAGVTQTPRYLIKTRGQQVTLSCSPISGHRSVSWYQQTPGQGLQFLFEYFSETQRNKGNFPGRFSGRQFSNSRSEMNVSTLELGDSALYLCASSLVAGNEKLFFGSGTQLSVL.